This paragraph reports one T cell receptor (beta chain). Germline lookup yields CDR1 DFQATT and CDR2 SNEGSKA (reference sequence). V lost 4 bases to trimming and J lost 0 bases; unmatched junction nucleotides: 17. The CDR3 runs 18 residues. Reverse transcription of roughly 0.5 to 1 ug RNA was carried out with random hexamers. A single record per CDR3 protein comes from TCRdb applying MiXCR to the immunoSEQ multiplex PCR reads. The repertoire holds hundreds of thousands of distinct CDR3 sequences, with approximately 95% as singletons. The CD8+ and CD4+ T cells were isolated magnetically using a negative isolation approach, whereas the TEMRA cells were enriched by FACS. This entry is derived from a study of CD8 T cells in Susac syndrome.

Sequencing was carried out using CD4+ T cells from PBMCs. The gene calls are TRBV20-1 and TRBJ2-7; 8 positions match TRBD2. The clonotype was recovered from a human donor with multiple sclerosis. CDR3 loop: CSAIHTGLAGLSSYEQYF. CDR3 sequence (DNA): TGCAGTGCTATACATACAGGTTTAGCGGGACTAAGCTCCTACGAGCAGTACTTC.